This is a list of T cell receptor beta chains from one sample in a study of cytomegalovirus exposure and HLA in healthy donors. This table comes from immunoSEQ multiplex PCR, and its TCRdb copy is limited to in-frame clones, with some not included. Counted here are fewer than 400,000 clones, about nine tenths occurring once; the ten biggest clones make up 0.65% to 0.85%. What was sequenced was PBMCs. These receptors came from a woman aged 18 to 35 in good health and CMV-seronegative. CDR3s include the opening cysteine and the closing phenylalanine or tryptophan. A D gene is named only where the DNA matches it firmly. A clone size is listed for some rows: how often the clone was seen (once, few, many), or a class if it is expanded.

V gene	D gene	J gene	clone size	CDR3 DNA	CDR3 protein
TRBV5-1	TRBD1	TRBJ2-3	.	TGCGCCAGCAGGTGGGGGACAGGGACAACAGATACGCAGTATTTT	CASRWGTGTTDTQYF
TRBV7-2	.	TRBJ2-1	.	TGTGCCAGCAGCTTAGTGTGGAGAGATGAGCAGTTCTTC	CASSLVWRDEQFF
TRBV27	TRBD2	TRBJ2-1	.	TGTGCCAGCAGTTTGACTAGCGGGAGTGGTGAGCAGTTCTTC	CASSLTSGSGEQFF
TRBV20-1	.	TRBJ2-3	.	TGCAGTGCTAGCTCAGGAGATACGCAGTATTTT	CSASSGDTQYF
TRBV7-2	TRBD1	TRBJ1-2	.	TGTGCCAGCAGCCCCAGGCAGGGGGCAGGTGGCTACACCTTC	CASSPRQGAGGYTF
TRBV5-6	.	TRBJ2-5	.	TGTGCCAGCAGCTTGTCTATTTTTGTACAGGCTCCATCCCAGTACTTC	CASSLSIFVQAPSQYF
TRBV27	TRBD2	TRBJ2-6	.	TGTGCCAGCAGTTTGCGGGGAGGGGTCGGGGCCAACGTCCTGACTTTC	CASSLRGGVGANVLTF
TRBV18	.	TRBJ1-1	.	TGTGCCAGCTCAGGCGAGACAGGACACACTGAAGCTTTCTTT	CASSGETGHTEAFF
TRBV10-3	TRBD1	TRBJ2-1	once	TGTGCCATCAGTGACGGGGCAGGGGGTGAGCAGTTCTTC	CAISDGAGGEQFF
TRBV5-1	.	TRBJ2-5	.	TGCGCCAGCAGACCTGGGACTGAAGAGACCCAGTACTTC	CASRPGTEETQYF
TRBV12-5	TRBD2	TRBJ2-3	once	TGTGCTAGTGGTTTTCTTTCGGTAGCGGGGGGCACAGATACGCAGTATTTT	CASGFLSVAGGTDTQYF
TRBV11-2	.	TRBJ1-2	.	TGTGCCAGCAGCTTAGATGTGGGGCGGTATGGCTACACCTTC	CASSLDVGRYGYTF
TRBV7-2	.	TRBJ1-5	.	TGTGCCAGCAGCTTAGGAGTGGACACTAATCAGCCCCAGCATTTT	CASSLGVDTNQPQHF
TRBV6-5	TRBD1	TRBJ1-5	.	TGTGCCAGCCTTGAAGGGACAGGCGAGACTCAGCCCCAGCATTTT	CASLEGTGETQPQHF
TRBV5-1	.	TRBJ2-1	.	TGCGCCAGCAGCCACGGACAACTTTACAATGAGCAGTTCTTC	CASSHGQLYNEQFF
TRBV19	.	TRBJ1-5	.	TGTGCCAGTAGTATACGGCCAGGGGCTAGCAATCAGCCCCAGCATTTT	CASSIRPGASNQPQHF
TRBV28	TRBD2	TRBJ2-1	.	TGTGCCAGCAGTCGGATAGCGGGTGGCTACAATGAGCAGTTCTTC	CASSRIAGGYNEQFF
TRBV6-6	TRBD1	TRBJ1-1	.	TGTGCCAGCTCCGGGACAGGGGGCATTGGGACTGAAGCTTTCTTT	CASSGTGGIGTEAFF
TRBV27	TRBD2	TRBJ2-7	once	TGTGCCAGCAGTACCGGGAGGGCCTTCGAGCAGTACTTC	CASSTGRAFEQYF
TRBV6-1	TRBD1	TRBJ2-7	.	TGTGCCAGCAGTGAAGGGGGACAGGGGTGGGAGGAGCAGTACTTC	CASSEGGQGWEEQYF
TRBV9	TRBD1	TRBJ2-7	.	TGTGCCAGCAGCGTAGGTGGGACAGCCTCCCATAAATCCTACGAGCAGTACTTC	CASSVGGTASHKSYEQYF
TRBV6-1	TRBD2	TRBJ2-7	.	TGTGCCAGCAGTGGCGGACTAGCGAGCCCCTACGAGCAGTACTTC	CASSGGLASPYEQYF
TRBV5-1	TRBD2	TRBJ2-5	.	TGCGCCAGCAGCTTGGGGGAACTAGCGGCCCAAGAGACCCAGTACTTC	CASSLGELAAQETQYF
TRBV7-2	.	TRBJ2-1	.	TGTGCCAGCAGCTCCAGAGCGGGTGTCGTTGAGCAGTTCTTC	CASSSRAGVVEQFF
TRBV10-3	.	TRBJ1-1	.	TGTGCCATCAGTGAGCTCGGGACACCGAACACTGAAGCTTTCTTT	CAISELGTPNTEAFF
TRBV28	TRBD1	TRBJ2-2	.	TGTGCCAGCCTCGGGACAGGGGACACCGGGGAGCTGTTTTTT	CASLGTGDTGELFF
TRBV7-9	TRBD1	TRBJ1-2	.	TGTGCCAGCAGCTTAGAAGAGGGGGCCGATGGCTACACCTTC	CASSLEEGADGYTF
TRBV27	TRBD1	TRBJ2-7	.	TGTGCCAGCAGTTCATCATTCTCCGGGACAGGGGGCAACGAGCAGTACTTC	CASSSSFSGTGGNEQYF
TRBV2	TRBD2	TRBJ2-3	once	TGTGCCAGCAGTGAACTAGCGGGAGTTACAGATACGCAGTATTTT	CASSELAGVTDTQYF
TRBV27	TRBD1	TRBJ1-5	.	TGTGCCAGCAGTTCCGGCAACCCAGGGGGACCCCAGCATTTT	CASSSGNPGGPQHF
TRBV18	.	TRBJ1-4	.	TGTGCCTCCGCGGCCAGCGTCTTTGAAAAACTGTTTTTT	CASAASVFEKLFF
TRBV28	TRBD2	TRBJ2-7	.	TGTGCCAGCAGTCTCCCGACTAGCGCGCACTACGAGCAGTACTTC	CASSLPTSAHYEQYF
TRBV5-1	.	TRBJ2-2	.	TGCGCCAGCAGCTTGGGGACTCCCACCGGGGAGCTGTTTTTT	CASSLGTPTGELFF
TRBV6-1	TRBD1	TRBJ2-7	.	TGTGCCGGAGAAACTGGACAGGGGGGGGACGAGCAGTACTTC	CAGETGQGGDEQYF
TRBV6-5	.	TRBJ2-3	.	TGTGCCAGCAGTTACTCGATTCCAAGCCCAGATACGCAGTATTTT	CASSYSIPSPDTQYF
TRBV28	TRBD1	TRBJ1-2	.	TGTGCCAGCAGTTCCCAGGGACAGGGGGCCTATGGCTACACCTTC	CASSSQGQGAYGYTF
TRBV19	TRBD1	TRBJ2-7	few	TGTGCCAGTAGAAGGGGGCCTCCGGGGTACGAGCAGTACTTC	CASRRGPPGYEQYF
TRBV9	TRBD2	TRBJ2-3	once	TGTGCCAGCAGCGTAGGAGCGGGGTCTCATACAGATACGCAGTATTTT	CASSVGAGSHTDTQYF
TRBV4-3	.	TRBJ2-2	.	TGCGCCAGCAGCCAAGCTCTAGAGGCTTTCTCGAACACCGGGGAGCTGTTTTTT	CASSQALEAFSNTGELFF
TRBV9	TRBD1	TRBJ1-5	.	TGTGCCAGCAGCGTTGGAGGGGGCGCGAGACAGCCCCAGCATTTT	CASSVGGGARQPQHF
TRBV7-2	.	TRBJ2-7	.	TGTGCCAGCAGCCCTGCCGGGAAAATGGGCGAGCAGTACTTC	CASSPAGKMGEQYF
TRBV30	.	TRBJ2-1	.	TGTGCCTGGAGTGCTGACCTAGCATCGAACAATGAGCAGTTCTTC	CAWSADLASNNEQFF
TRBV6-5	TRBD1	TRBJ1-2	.	TGTGCCAGCAGTTACGCCGACAGGGTTGATGGCTACACCTTC	CASSYADRVDGYTF
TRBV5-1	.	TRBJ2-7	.	TGCGCCAGCGGAGCCCAAACCCGCCCCTACGAGCAGTACTTC	CASGAQTRPYEQYF
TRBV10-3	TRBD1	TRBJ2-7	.	TGTGCCATACGACCGGGACAGGACTCCTACGAGCAGTACTTC	CAIRPGQDSYEQYF
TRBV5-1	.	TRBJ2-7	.	TGCGCCAGCAGCTGGGGCCAGGAGCAGTACTTC	CASSWGQEQYF
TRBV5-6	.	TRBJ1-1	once	TGTGCCAGCAGCTTGGTCAACAGGGACACTGAAGCTTTCTTT	CASSLVNRDTEAFF
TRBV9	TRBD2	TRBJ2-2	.	TGTGCCAGCAGCCCCCGGGTAGCGGGAGGGAGCACCGGGGAGCTGTTTTTT	CASSPRVAGGSTGELFF
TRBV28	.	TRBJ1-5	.	TGTGCCAGCAGGCCGGGGTCTAGCAATCAGCCCCAGCATTTT	CASRPGSSNQPQHF
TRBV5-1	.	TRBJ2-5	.	TGCGCCAGCAGCAACCTACAGGGTAACGGGGAGACCCAGTACTTC	CASSNLQGNGETQYF
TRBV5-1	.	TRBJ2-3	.	TGCGCCAGCAGCTTGGTCCCAGGGGGCACAGATACGCAGTATTTT	CASSLVPGGTDTQYF
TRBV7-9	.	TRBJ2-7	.	TGTGCCAGCAGCTCTGCGGTTCGGGAGCAGTACTTC	CASSSAVREQYF
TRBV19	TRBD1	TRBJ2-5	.	TGTGCCAGTAGTGTGACAGGGTTTCCAACTCAAGAGACCCAGTACTTC	CASSVTGFPTQETQYF
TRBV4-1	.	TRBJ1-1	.	TGCGCCAGCAGCCCTCCAGGGAACACTGAAGCTTTCTTT	CASSPPGNTEAFF
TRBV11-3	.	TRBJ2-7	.	TGTGCCAGCAGCCCTGAGCCAGGCTCCTACGAGCAGTACTTC	CASSPEPGSYEQYF
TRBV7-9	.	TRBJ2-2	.	TGTGCCACCGACGCGTCCCTAGCGAACACCGGGGAGCTGTTTTTT	CATDASLANTGELFF
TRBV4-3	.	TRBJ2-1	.	TGCGCCAGCAGCCAAGATCGTAGCGATACCTACAATGAGCAGTTCTTC	CASSQDRSDTYNEQFF
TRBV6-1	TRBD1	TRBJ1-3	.	TGTGCCAGCAGTGCTACGCAGGGGGACCTTGGAAACACCATATATTTT	CASSATQGDLGNTIYF
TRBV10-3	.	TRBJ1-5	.	TGTGCCATCACCTCGAGTCTAGAGAGCAATCAGCCCCAGCATTTT	CAITSSLESNQPQHF
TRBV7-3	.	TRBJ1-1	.	TGTGCCAGCAGCTTAACCCCAGGCAGGGACACTGAAGCTTTCTTT	CASSLTPGRDTEAFF